The 20 T cell receptor beta chains listed next were all sequenced from one sample in a study of cytomegalovirus exposure and HLA in healthy donors. Use of 60 Vbeta and 13 Jbeta primers characterized the PCR. Sequencing was performed with immunoSEQ multiplex PCR; in TCRdb, only in-frame clones are kept and a portion is missing. The sample has about 140,000 clones, around three quarters seen once. Sequenced sample: PBMCs. The source is a male donor in good health and CMV-seronegative.

This clone was recorded once. The chain is built from TRBV7-9 and TRBJ2-7, with TRBD2 matching 7 bases. Germline V gene lookup returns CDR1 SEHNR and CDR2 FQNEAQ (reference sequence). The CDR3 runs 17 residues. The V and J ends lost 2 bases and 3 bases, in that order; junction bases with no gene match: 13. CDR3 sequence: CASSLPVAGDRLYEQYF. The CDR3 DNA reads as TGTGCCAGCAGCTTACCAGTGGCGGGGGATAGACTCTACGAGCAGTACTTC.

The gene calls are TRBV18 and TRBJ1-5; 9 nucleotides line up with TRBD1. V shed 3 bases, J shed 7 bases, and the junction held 4 bases outside the gene matches. The CDR3 sequence is 14 residues long. From germline, CDR1 is KGHSH and CDR2 LQKENI. Here the CDR3 DNA reads TGTGCCAGCTCACCGGGGACAGGGAACCAGCCCCAGCATTTT. Its protein is CASSPGTGNQPQHF.

This rearrangement joins TRBV5-1 to TRBJ2-5, with 9 nucleotides matching TRBD2. Germline trimming cut 1 base from V and 1 base from J; bases unmatched to any gene: 5. The CDR3 contains 16 residues. The germline gives CDR1 SGHRS, CDR2 YFSETQ. CDR3 in amino acids: CASSLPSGAPQETQYF. Here the CDR3 DNA reads TGCGCCAGCAGCTTGCCTAGCGGGGCACCCCAAGAGACCCAGTACTTC.

This clone appeared a single time. This sequence joins TRBV13 and TRBJ2-7, with D possibly matching TRBD2 (5 bases). The CDR3 extends over 13 amino acids. The V end was cut by 5 bases, the J end by 3 bases, with 11 bases between. Germline values: CDR1 PRHDT, CDR2 FYEKMQ (reference sequence). CDR3: CASSILRGYEQYF. The DNA of the CDR3 is TGTGCCAGCAGCATCCTCCGGGGCTACGAGCAGTACTTC.

The V and J genes are TRBV28 and TRBJ1-2, with 9 nucleotides matching TRBD1. V was pared by 7 bases and J by 7 bases, with 13 bases of the junction left unmatched. Germline V gives CDR1 MDHEN, CDR2 SYDVKM. There are 15 residues in the CDR3. CDR3 residues: CASNGFDRGNGGYTF. CDR3 nucleotides: TGTGCCAGCAATGGGTTCGACAGGGGGAATGGTGGCTACACCTTC.

The CDR3 loop is CAWSVLGRDTQYF. The CDR3 coding sequence is TGTGCCTGGAGTGTGCTGGGGCGAGATACGCAGTATTTT. The rearrangement links TRBV30 to TRBJ2-3; tentative D call: TRBD1 (5 bases). Germline CDR1 is GTSNPN and CDR2 is SVGIG (reference sequence). The CDR3 is 13 residues long. The V end was cut by 0 bases, the J end by 5 bases, with 9 bases between.

This sequence joins TRBV2 and TRBJ1-2; 7 bases are shared with TRBD1. V lost 2 bases, J lost 5 bases, and 5 bases stayed unmatched. From germline, CDR1 is SNHLY and CDR2 FYNNEI. The CDR3 sequence is 14 residues long. The DNA for the CDR3 is TGTGCCAGCAGTGAACAGGGGGTCATTTATGGCTACACCTTC. Translating gives CASSEQGVIYGYTF.

This chain links TRBV7-9 with TRBJ2-3, with 11 bases matching TRBD2. Germline V gene data show CDR1 as SEHNR and CDR2 as FQNEAQ (reference sequence). The junction had 9 bases not matched to a gene; V was cut back by 10 bases and J by 3 bases. There are 15 residues in the CDR3. The CDR3: CATVPGLAATDTQYF. The CDR3 DNA follows: TGTGCCACTGTACCGGGACTAGCGGCGACAGATACGCAGTATTTT.

V usage is TRBV18 and J usage is TRBJ1-1; D is undetermined. The V and J ends lost 8 bases and 1 base respectively, with 11 bases between them. This CDR3 spans 13 amino acids. Germline V CDR1 and CDR2: KGHSH, LQKENI. The CDR3 reads CASQAHPNTEAFF. DNA for the CDR3: TGTGCCAGCCAAGCCCACCCGAACACTGAAGCTTTCTTT.

The rearrangement uses TRBV6-1 and TRBJ2-1; tentatively, D is TRBD1 (5 bases). The CDR3 spans 13 residues. The germline V gene encodes CDR1 MNHNS and CDR2 SASEGT. Deletions cut 6 bases from V and 2 bases from J, with 8 bases between. This CDR3 reads CASRQGTYNEQFF. The CDR3 nucleotides read TGTGCCAGCAGGCAGGGAACCTACAATGAGCAGTTCTTC.

Concerning this clone itself: The identical CDR3 is also encoded by other nucleotide sequences in the sample. The rearrangement uses TRBV5-1 and TRBJ2-3; 14 bases agree with TRBD2. The CDR3 has 18 amino acids. V lost 4 bases, J lost 6 bases, and 13 bases stayed unmatched. Germline-derived CDR1 and CDR2 are SGHRS and YFSETQ. The CDR3 here is CASSRLAGGIGGRDTQYF. In DNA form, the CDR3 reads TGCGCCAGCAGCCGACTAGCGGGGGGGATAGGCGGTAGGGATACGCAGTATTTT.

This sequence joins TRBV6-1 and TRBJ2-7; TRBD1 matches at 7 bases. The CDR3 totals 15 residues. The V and J ends lost 0 bases and 0 bases, in that order; junction bases with no gene match: 2. Germline V gene data show CDR1 as MNHNS and CDR2 as SASEGT. The CDR3 region is CASSEAGTVSYEQYF. In DNA form, the CDR3 reads TGTGCCAGCAGTGAAGCCGGGACAGTCTCCTACGAGCAGTACTTC.

The genes are TRBV11-2 and TRBJ1-2, with TRBD1 matching over 8 bases. The CDR3 length is 16 residues. Germline CDR1 and CDR2: SGHAT and FQNNGV. V gave up 0 bases and J gave up 4 bases; unmatched junction bases: 7. CDR3 residues: CASSLDAGTGPYGYTF. CDR3 DNA sequence: TGTGCCAGCAGCTTAGACGCCGGGACAGGACCCTATGGCTACACCTTC. Looking up the rest from reference TRBV11-2 and TRBJ1-2 gives the full variable domain: EAGVAQSPRYKIIEKRQSVAFWCNPISGHATLYWYQQILGQGPKLLIQFQNNGVVDDSQLPKDRFSAERLKGVDSTLKIQPAKLEDSAVYLCASSLDAGTGPYGYTFGSGTRLTVV.

The chain joins TRBV6-5 to TRBJ1-3; TRBD1 is a possible D gene (5 bases). Trimming took off 4 bases at V and 0 bases at J, with 10 bases between the two ends. Germline CDR1 reads MNHEY; CDR2 reads SVGAGI. The CDR3 loop spans 15 amino acids. DNA for the CDR3: TGTGCCAGCAGTTCGGGTGGGGCCTCTGGAAACACCATATATTTT. This translates into CASSSGGASGNTIYF.

This chain uses TRBV5-4 with TRBJ2-7; 8 bases fit TRBD2. The germline CDR1 and CDR2 sequences are SGHNT and YYREEE (reference sequence). The CDR3 has 14 amino acids. J lost 7 bases, V lost 0 bases, and 6 bases had no gene match. CDR3 in DNA: TGTGCCAGCAGCTTGGTCGGGGGGGTCGGGGAGCAGTACTTC. Protein product: CASSLVGGVGEQYF. Combining the CDR3 with reference TRBV5-4 and TRBJ2-7 gives the whole variable domain ETGVTQSPTHLIKTRGQQVTLRCSSQSGHNTVSWYQQALGQGPQFIFQYYREEENGRGNFPPRFSGLQFPNYSSELNVNALELDDSALYLCASSLVGGVGEQYFGPGTRLTVT.

This chain links TRBV29-1 with TRBJ1-4; 8 positions agree with TRBD1. The length of the CDR3 is 13 residues. CDR1 and CDR2 from the germline V gene are SQVTM and ANQGSEA. Trimming took 5 bases from V and 6 from J; bases not matched to a gene: 5. The CDR3 region is CSVSDRADEKLFF. The CDR3 bases are TGCAGCGTTTCGGACAGGGCGGATGAAAAACTGTTTTTT.

The sample holds many counts of this clone. The chain employs TRBV2 and TRBJ1-5, with D unclear. The CDR3 spans 14 residues. V shed 6 bases and J shed 6 bases, with 15 bases lying between them. Germline CDR1 is SNHLY and CDR2 is FYNNEI. The CDR3 DNA reads TGTGCCAGCAGAGATAAGTGGGGAGGTCAGCCCCAGCATTTT. This codes for CASRDKWGGQPQHF. The full variable domain, with the rest looked up from reference TRBV2 and TRBJ1-5, is EPEVTQTPSHQVTQMGQEVILRCVPISNHLYFYWYRQILGQKVEFLVSFYNNEISEKSEIFDDQFSVERPDGSNFTLKIRSTKLEDSAMYFCASRDKWGGQPQHFGDGTRLSIL.

The sample holds many counts of this clone. The chain has TRBV10-3 and TRBJ2-3; tentatively, D is TRBD1 (7 bases). The CDR3 runs to 14 residues. Germline values: CDR1 ENHRY, CDR2 SYGVKD. Between the trimmed V and J ends, which lost 8 bases and 2 bases, there was a span of 14 bases. As DNA, the CDR3 is TGTGCCATCGGAGGGACAGCCCTCACAGATACGCAGTATTTT. Its translation: CAIGGTALTDTQYF.

V and J are TRBV1 and TRBJ2-7; TRBD1 is taken as the D call from the table, unchecked against the DNA. TRBV1 is a pseudogene segment. The CDR3 runs to 16 residues. CDR3 protein: CTSTKMVPGGKDEQYF. CDR3 nucleotides: TGCACCAGCACCAAAATGGTCCCAGGGGGCAAAGACGAGCAGTACTTC.

The V gene is TRBV18, the J gene TRBJ2-1; 9 nucleotides line up with TRBD2. Germline trimming cut 6 bases from V and 8 bases from J; bases unmatched to any gene: 11. CDR3 length equals 15 residues. CDR1 is KGHSH and CDR2 is LQKENI in the germline V gene. The CDR3 DNA reads TGTGCCAGCTCCCGAGGGACTAGCAAGAACTATGAGCAGTTCTTC. It encodes CASSRGTSKNYEQFF.